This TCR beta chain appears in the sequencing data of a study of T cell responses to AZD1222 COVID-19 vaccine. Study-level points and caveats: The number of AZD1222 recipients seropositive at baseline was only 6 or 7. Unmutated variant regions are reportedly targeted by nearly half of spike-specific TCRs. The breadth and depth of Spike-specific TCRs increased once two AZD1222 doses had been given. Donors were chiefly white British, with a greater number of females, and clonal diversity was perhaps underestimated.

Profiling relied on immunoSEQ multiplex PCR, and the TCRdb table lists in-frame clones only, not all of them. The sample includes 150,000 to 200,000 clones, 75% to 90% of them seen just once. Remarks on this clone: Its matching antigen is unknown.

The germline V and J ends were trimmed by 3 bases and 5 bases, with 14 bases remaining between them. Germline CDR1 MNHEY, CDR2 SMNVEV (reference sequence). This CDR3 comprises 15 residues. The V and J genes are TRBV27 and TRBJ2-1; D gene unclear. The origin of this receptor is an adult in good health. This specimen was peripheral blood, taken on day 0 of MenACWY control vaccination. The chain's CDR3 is CASSLRIGIDNEQFF. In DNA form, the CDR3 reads TGTGCCAGCAGTTTGAGAATAGGAATCGACAATGAGCAGTTCTTC.